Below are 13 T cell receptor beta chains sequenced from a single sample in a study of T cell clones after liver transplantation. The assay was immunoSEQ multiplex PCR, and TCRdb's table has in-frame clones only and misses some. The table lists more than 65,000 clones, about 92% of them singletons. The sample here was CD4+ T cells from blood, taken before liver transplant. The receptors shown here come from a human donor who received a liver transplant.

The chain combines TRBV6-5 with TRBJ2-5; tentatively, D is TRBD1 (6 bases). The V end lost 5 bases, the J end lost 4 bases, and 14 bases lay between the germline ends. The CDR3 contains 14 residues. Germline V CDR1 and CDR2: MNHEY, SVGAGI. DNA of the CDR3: TGTGCCAGCAGTGCACAGGGAGAGATAGAGACCCAGTACTTC. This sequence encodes CASSAQGEIETQYF.

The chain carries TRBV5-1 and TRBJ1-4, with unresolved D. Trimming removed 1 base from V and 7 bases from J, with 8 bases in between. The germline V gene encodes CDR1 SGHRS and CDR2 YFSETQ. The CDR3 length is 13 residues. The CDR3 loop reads CASSLSGLEKLFF. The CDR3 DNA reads TGCGCCAGCAGCTTGAGCGGGCTTGAAAAACTGTTTTTT.

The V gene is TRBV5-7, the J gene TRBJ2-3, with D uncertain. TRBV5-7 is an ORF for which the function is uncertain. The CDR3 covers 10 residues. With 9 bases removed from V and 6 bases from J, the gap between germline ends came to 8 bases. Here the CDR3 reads CATLADTQYF. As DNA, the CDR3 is TGTGCCACCTTGGCGGATACGCAGTATTTT.

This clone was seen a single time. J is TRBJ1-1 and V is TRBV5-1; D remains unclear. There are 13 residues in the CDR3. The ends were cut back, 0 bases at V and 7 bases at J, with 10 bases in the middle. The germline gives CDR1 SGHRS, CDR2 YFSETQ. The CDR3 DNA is TGCGCCAGCAGCTTGGCCCCGGACCTTGAAGCTTTCTTT. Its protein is CASSLAPDLEAFF.

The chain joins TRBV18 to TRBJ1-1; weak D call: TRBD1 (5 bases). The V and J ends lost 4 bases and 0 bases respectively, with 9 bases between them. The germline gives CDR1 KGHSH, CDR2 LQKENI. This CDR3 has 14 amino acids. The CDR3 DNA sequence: TGTGCCAGCTCACAGGGACTGATGAACACTGAAGCTTTCTTT. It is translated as CASSQGLMNTEAFF. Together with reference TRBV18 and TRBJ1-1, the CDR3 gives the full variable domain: NAGVMQNPRHLVRRRGQEARLRCSPMKGHSHVYWYRQLPEEGLKFMVYLQKENIIDESGMPKERFSAEFPKEGPSILRIQQVVRGDSAAYFCASSQGLMNTEAFFGQGTRLTVV.

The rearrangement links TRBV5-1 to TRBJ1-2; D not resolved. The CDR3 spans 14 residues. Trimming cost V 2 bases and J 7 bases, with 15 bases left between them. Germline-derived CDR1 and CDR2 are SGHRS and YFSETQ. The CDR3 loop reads CASSFRGTFFGYTF. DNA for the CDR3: TGCGCCAGCAGCTTCCGCGGCACTTTCTTTGGCTACACCTTC. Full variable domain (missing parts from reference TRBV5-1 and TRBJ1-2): KAGVTQTPRYLIKTRGQQVTLSCSPISGHRSVSWYQQTPGQGLQFLFEYFSETQRNKGNFPGRFSGRQFSNSRSEMNVSTLELGDSALYLCASSFRGTFFGYTFGSGTRLTVV.

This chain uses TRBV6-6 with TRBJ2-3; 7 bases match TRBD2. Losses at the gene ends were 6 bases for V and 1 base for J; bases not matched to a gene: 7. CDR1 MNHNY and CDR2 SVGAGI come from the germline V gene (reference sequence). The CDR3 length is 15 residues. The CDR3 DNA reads TGTGCCAGCAGGAAAGCGGGAACGGGCACAGATACGCAGTATTTT. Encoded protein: CASRKAGTGTDTQYF.

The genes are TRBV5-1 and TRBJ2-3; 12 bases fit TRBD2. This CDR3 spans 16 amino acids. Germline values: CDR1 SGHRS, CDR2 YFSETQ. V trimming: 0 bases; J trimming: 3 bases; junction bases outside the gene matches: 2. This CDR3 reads CASSLGTSGNTDTQYF. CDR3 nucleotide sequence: TGCGCCAGCAGCTTGGGGACTAGCGGGAATACAGATACGCAGTATTTT.

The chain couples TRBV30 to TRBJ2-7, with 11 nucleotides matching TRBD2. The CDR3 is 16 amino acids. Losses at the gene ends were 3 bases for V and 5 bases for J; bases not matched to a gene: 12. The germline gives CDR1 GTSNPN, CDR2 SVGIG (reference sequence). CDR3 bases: TGTGCCTGGAGCGGACTAGCGGGTCCGGCCCAGGACGAGCAGTACTTC. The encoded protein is CAWSGLAGPAQDEQYF.

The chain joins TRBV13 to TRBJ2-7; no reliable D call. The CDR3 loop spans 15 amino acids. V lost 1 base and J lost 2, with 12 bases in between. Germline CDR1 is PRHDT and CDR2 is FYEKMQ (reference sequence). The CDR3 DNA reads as TGTGCCAGCAGCTTAGCGCCGCTCTCCACCTACGAGCAGTACTTC. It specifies CASSLAPLSTYEQYF.

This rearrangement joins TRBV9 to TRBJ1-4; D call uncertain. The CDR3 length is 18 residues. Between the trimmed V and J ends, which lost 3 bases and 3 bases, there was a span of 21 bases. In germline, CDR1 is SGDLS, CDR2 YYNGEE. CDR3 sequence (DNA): TGTGCCAGCAGCGCAGATCTAGGAGGGCTCGGGGCTAATGAAAAACTGTTTTTT. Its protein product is CASSADLGGLGANEKLFF. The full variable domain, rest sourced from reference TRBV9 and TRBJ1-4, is DSGVTQTPKHLITATGQRVTLRCSPRSGDLSVYWYQQSLDQGLQFLIQYYNGEERAKGNILERFSAQQFPDLHSELNLSSLELGDSALYFCASSADLGGLGANEKLFFGSGTQLSVL.

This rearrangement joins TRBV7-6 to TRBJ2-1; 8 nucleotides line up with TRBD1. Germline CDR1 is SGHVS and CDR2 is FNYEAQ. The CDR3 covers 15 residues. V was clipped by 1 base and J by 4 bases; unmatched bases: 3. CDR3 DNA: TGTGCCAGCAGCTTAGGGGGGACAGGTTACAATGAGCAGTTCTTC. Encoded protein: CASSLGGTGYNEQFF.

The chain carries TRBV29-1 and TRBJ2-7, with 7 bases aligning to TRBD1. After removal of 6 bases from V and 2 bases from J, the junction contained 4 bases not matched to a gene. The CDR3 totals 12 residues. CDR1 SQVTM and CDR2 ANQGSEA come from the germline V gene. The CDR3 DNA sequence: TGCAGCGTCCTGACAGGGCCCTACGAGCAGTACTTC. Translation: CSVLTGPYEQYF.